This TCR beta chain derives from a study of cytomegalovirus exposure and HLA in healthy donors (dated by TCRdb to 2016 to 2017). Regarding the research as a whole: According to an earlier analysis of around 600 of the donors, 150 million to 200 million T cells yielded some 120 million unique TCR beta sequences and approximately 300 Gb of sequence data. Approximately 310 gigabases of sequencing data and approximately 84 million unique TCR sequences were included in an early release covering 550 to 800 HLA-typed donors. Among the roughly 380 genotyped donors, approximately 82% belonged to the genetic ancestry cluster associated with self-reported Caucasian donors. The aim of the study was to test whether cataloging public T cell receptors could identify signatures of past pathogen exposure. Using immunosequencing, the study profiled T cell repertoires from 500 to 800 subjects and related those repertoires to cytomegalovirus serostatus. In addition to the first cohort of 500 to 850 subjects, a separate validation cohort of 120 different subjects was used. To predict cytomegalovirus infection status, the study brought together high-throughput TCR immunosequencing, statistical association of individual TCRs with disease status, and machine learning. In a later analysis, previously published TCR beta repertoires from about 640 donors were re-analyzed and high-resolution HLA genotyping was added so that TCR occurrence patterns could be studied. Rather than using new phenotypic data, the later analysis identified candidate immune exposures from TCR beta sequences and from how often those sequences occurred across donors. An earlier analysis of more than 450 of the donors used high-throughput TCR beta sequencing to judge whether each TCR beta V gene segment behaved as functional or pseudogenic. Alongside the repertoire data, information on donor age, sex, ethnicity and CMV serostatus was compiled. Genome-wide SNP genotypes for about 65% of the 666 donors were used in a later genetic analysis, which treated that subset as a discovery cohort. All discovery cohort repertoires had been generated using a single sequencing platform. Class I and class II HLA loci were covered by the typing at four-digit resolution. The number of typed donors differed by locus: roughly 629-640 for A, B, C, DRB1 and DQB1; 522 for DQA1; 606 for DPA1; and some 450 for DPB1. About five DR-DQ haplotypes were handled as single units for association and clustering, since linkage in the cohort was strong. Among 398 genotyped donors of the cohort, an average of approximately 240,000 unique TCR beta nucleotide sequences were sequenced per donor, about a sixth of them non-productive.

What the study reported, not specific to this receptor: A group of highly shared sequence variants was considered likely to be a technical artifact of the sequencing pipeline. In a later analysis, HLA-associated TCR beta chains were found to be more clonally expanded and to have lower generation probabilities than equally common non-associated chains. Because counts were too low, more than 15 rarely observed V segments, including chromosome 9 orphons, were excluded from the earlier analysis of about 500 of the donors. In a later genetic analysis, a missense DCLRE1C variant was associated with V-gene and J-gene trimming of TCR beta chains, and the association was replicated in an independent cohort. Cytomegalovirus status was reported to be diagnosed by the classifier with high specificity and sensitivity in both the original and validation cohorts. Because the 87-base-pair reads could not distinguish some IMGT-functional V segments, including TRBV6-2 and TRBV6-3, those segments were excluded. A few of the identified cytomegalovirus-associated TCR beta chains were confirmed in vitro to be specific for cytomegalovirus antigens. In a later analysis, 15,000 to 20,000 TCR beta sequences were associated with specific HLA alleles at a false discovery rate of 0.05. The authors suggested that the approach could potentially be generalized to other disease states and immunological phenotypes. A total of 150 to 200 TCR beta chains were listed by the study as associated with cytomegalovirus. For the cohort, immune exposure information was limited to CMV serostatus. Linkage disequilibrium might explain the correlated functional status among segregating V segments, but an unknown experimental factor could not be ruled out. When HLA alleles, especially DR and DQ, strongly co-occurred, attributing TCR associations to individual alleles was difficult. In an earlier analysis of some 550 of the donors, most TCR beta V segments were observed in productive rearrangements about 90% or about 30% of the time, broadly matching IMGT annotations. Compared with the roughly 600-donor mean, donors in an Asian-associated ancestry cluster had fewer N-insertions in productive TCRs, according to a later genetic analysis. Roughly uniform sequencing depth across donors was assumed in presence/absence analyses, although this assumption may not hold. In a later analysis, the rate of TCR association differed among HLA loci, with DRB1 alleles having the most associated TCRs and HLA-C alleles having the fewest. The cohort was sequenced for TCR beta chains only, and without alpha or paired-chain data the features that could be detected were limited. Across donors, most TCR sequences were observed very rarely, whereas some public TCRs were present in many individuals. In a later analysis, several top co-occurrence clusters were reported to appear linked to parvovirus B19, influenza, CMV and Epstein-Barr virus. A further reported finding was that TCR beta sequences accurately predicted the HLA-A and HLA-B alleles for most subjects in the first cohort. Because HLA typing was unavailable for some donors at each locus, only the typed subset was used in association tests. A later analysis found that most CMV-associated TCR beta chains appeared HLA-restricted, with HLA associations seemingly driven largely by CMV exposure.

The germline V gene yields SGHRS for CDR1 and YFSETQ for CDR2. V loses 2 bases at its end and J loses 8 bases; junction bases beyond the gene matches: 2. The CDR3 spans 12 residues, from the cysteine through the phenylalanine. Left in the record is the CDR3 DNA by itself, 36 bases read in frame from the first base. Library creation used the immunoSEQ multiplex PCR assay. For the multiplex PCR, a mixture combining 60 forward primers for TCR Vbeta segments and 13 reverse primers for TCR Jbeta segments was used. A multiplex PCR assay on genomic DNA amplified the CDR3 region of rearranged TCR beta genes. Amplified TCR beta libraries were sequenced as 87-base-pair reads on the Illumina HiSeq System. As for the authors' bioinformatics: Across the 500 to 750 repertoires, a later analysis counted approximately 83 million unique TCR beta chains, roughly 11 million of which were shared by at least two donors. Raw reads were error-corrected and collapsed into unique sequences with a nearest-neighbor algorithm that merged closely related sequences to remove PCR and sequencing errors. V, D and J gene segments were assigned by aligning CDR3 sequences to IMGT reference sequences. Each retained sequence needed at least a six-nucleotide match to both a V gene segment and a J gene segment. Rearrangements were classified as productive when the CDR3 lacked stop codons and remained in frame with V and J, and all other rearrangements were classified as non-productive. Following IMGT convention, CDR3 was defined as the stretch from the second conserved V-encoded cysteine to the conserved J-encoded phenylalanine. The earlier analysis of roughly 590 of the donors excluded any sequence lacking an unambiguous match to a single V gene segment. An earlier analysis of 587 of the donors classified V segments as functional when productive rearrangements were above 56.7% and as segregating when the standard deviation between donors was above 5%. To diagnose cytomegalovirus status from the catalog of TCR beta chain sequences, a statistical classification framework was built. V and J gene assignment, in a later analysis, came from comparing TCR nucleotide sequences with IMGT/GENE-DB human TR gene sequences. In a later analysis, CDR3 sequences and most-parsimonious VDJ recombination scenarios were assigned using the TCRdist pipeline. In a later analysis, every TCR beta chain was defined by the combination of its CDR3 amino acid sequence and its V-gene family, and reads without a unique V-gene family were dropped. As a way to deal with suspected cross-contamination and a sequencing artifact, a later analysis dropped under 600 nucleotide sequences that were highly shared and had low generation probability. For each public chain, a later analysis derived a clonal expansion index from normalized ranks of inferred template counts within each repertoire. In a later analysis, generation probabilities were computed with a VDJ recombination model fitted to out-of-frame rearrangements, and the resulting probabilities were checked against IGoR. In a later analysis, TCR-TCR, TCR-HLA and TCR-CMV co-occurrence was scored with hypergeometric tests, and a repertoire-size bias correction was applied to TCR pairs. False discovery rates were estimated in a later analysis by permuting HLA or CMV assignments 20 times. In a later analysis, co-occurring TCRs were grouped with DBSCAN, and TCRdist sequence similarity was added when clustering was performed within HLA-allele-positive subsets. Repertoires with fewer than 30,000 or more than 120,000 public chains were left out of co-occurrence clustering, as were five repertoires with anomalous nucleotide sharing. Entries here come from immuneACCESS through TCRdb and include only in-frame sequences with V and J called. Some clones fail to appear in such tables; in the studies checked, an unresolved V gene covers under half of the shortfall, and the cause of the remainder is unknown. Clone size and the V and J calls come from that table; the DNA yielded D and trimming. This sample comprises about 170,000 clones, about 76% of them detected only once. The ten largest clonotypes hold approximately 5.6% of the sample.

In the case of this clone: The specificity of this receptor is unknown. Per-base quality was not reported, and no clone a single base away is much larger than it.

In total, 630 or so healthy bone marrow donors made up the cohort. Cohort members were all nominally healthy when sampled, although unrecorded immune exposures were likely present. The donor was CMV seropositive and was included in the group of 250 to 300 seropositive cohort members. A peripheral blood sample was collected from each donor, and TCR beta sequencing was performed on peripheral blood mononuclear cells. The Qiagen DNeasy Blood Extraction Kit was used to extract genomic DNA from the blood cell samples. Material for sequencing was PBMCs. This receptor was taken from a woman aged 18 to 35 in good health and CMV-seropositive. The V and J genes are TRBV5-1 and TRBJ1-1, and 8 junction bases match TRBD1. The CDR3 corresponds to CASSFRQGEAFF. The DNA is TGCGCCAGCAGCTTTCGACAGGGGGAAGCTTTCTTT.